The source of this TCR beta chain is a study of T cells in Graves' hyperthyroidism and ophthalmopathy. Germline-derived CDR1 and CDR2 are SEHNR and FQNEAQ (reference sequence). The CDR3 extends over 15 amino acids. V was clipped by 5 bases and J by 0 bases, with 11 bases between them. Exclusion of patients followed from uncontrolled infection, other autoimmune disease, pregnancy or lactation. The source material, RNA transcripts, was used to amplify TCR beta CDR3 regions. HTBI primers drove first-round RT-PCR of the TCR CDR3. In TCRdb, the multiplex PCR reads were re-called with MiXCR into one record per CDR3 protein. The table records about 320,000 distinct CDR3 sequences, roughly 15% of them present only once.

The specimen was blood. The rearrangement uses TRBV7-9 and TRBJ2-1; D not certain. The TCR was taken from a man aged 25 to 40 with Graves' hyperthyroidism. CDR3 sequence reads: CASSDGLSSYNEQFF. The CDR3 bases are TGTGCCAGCAGCGACGGTTTGAGCTCCTACAATGAGCAGTTCTTC.